Sequencing of this TCR beta chain was carried out in a study of blood T cell repertoires in COVID-19. On the study more broadly: The study drew acute and convalescent COVID-19 samples from the United States, Italy and Spain.

Original data processing: How many nucleated cells were present was estimated from reference gene primer amplification. Some clones are missing from TCRdb's copy, which holds only in-frame ones; the method was immunoSEQ multiplex PCR. That table supplies the V and J calls and clone size; D and trimming were determined from the DNA. The sample has about 86,000 clones, roughly 78% seen once. V lost 3 bases, J lost 0 bases, and 9 bases lay in between. The CDR3 extends over 15 amino acids. Looked up from germline, CDR1 is SGHRS and CDR2 is YFSETQ. This clone was detected only a few times. The sequenced material came from peripheral blood. The TCR originated in a woman aged 80 or over with acute or convalescent COVID-19. The V gene is TRBV5-1, the J gene TRBJ2-2; no clear D gene. The CDR3 protein is CASSSLVSNTGELFF. CDR3 DNA sequence: TGCGCCAGCAGCTCCCTAGTATCGAACACCGGGGAGCTGTTTTTT.